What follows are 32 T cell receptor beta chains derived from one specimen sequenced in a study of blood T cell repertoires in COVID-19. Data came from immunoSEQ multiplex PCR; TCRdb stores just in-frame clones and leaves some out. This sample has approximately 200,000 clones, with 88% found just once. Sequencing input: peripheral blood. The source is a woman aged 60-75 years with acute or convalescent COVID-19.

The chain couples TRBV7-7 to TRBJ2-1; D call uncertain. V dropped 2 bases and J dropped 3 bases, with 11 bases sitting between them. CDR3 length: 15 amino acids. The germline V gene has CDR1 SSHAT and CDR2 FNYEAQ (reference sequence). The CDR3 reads CASSLILANYNEQFF. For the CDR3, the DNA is TGTGCCAGCAGCTTAATTTTGGCAAACTACAATGAGCAGTTCTTC.

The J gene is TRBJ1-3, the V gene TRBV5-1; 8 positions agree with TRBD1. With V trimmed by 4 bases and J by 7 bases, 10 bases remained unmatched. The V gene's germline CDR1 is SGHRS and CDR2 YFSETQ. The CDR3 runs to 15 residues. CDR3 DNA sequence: TGCGCCAGCAGCGACCCCGGACAGGGCCTGAACACCATATATTTT. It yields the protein CASSDPGQGLNTIYF.

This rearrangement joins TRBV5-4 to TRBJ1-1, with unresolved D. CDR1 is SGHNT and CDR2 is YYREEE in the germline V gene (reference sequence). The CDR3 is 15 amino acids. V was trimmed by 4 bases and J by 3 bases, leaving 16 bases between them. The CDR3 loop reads CASSRWQVQHTEAFF. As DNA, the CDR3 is TGTGCCAGCAGCCGATGGCAAGTACAGCACACTGAAGCTTTCTTT.

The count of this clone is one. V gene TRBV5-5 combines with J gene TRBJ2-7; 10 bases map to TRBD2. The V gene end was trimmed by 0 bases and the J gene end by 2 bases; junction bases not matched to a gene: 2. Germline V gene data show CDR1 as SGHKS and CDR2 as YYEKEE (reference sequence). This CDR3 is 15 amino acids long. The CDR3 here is CASSLASGGAYEQYF. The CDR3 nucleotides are TGTGCCAGCAGCTTGGCGAGCGGGGGGGCCTACGAGCAGTACTTC.

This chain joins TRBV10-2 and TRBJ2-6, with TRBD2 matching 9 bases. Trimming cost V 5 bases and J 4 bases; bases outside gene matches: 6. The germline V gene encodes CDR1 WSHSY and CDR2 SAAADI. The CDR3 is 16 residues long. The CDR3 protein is CASSPAGGSGANVLTF. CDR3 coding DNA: TGCGCCAGCAGTCCAGCGGGAGGATCCGGGGCCAACGTCCTGACTTTC.

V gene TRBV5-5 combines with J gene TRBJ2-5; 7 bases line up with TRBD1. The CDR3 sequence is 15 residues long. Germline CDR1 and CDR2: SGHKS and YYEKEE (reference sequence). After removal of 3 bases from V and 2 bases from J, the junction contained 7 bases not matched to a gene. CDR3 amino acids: CASSSPRDRQETQYF. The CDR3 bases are TGTGCCAGCAGCTCCCCAAGGGACAGACAAGAGACCCAGTACTTC.

CDR3 DNA: TGTGCCAGCAAACTATTGCGGACAGAAGAGACCCAGTACTTC. Its protein product is CASKLLRTEETQYF. This sequence joins TRBV6-1 and TRBJ2-5; possibly TRBD1 for D (6 bases). Deletions cut 7 bases from V and 3 bases from J, with 15 bases between. The CDR3 sequence is 14 residues long. Germline assignment: CDR1 MNHNS and CDR2 SASEGT.

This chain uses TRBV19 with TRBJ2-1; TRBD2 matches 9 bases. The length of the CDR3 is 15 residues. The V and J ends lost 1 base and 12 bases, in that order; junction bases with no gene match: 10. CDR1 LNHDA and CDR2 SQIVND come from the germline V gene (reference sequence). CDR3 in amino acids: CASSIGAPSGIGQFF. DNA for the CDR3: TGTGCCAGTAGTATAGGGGCCCCTAGCGGGATCGGGCAGTTCTTC.

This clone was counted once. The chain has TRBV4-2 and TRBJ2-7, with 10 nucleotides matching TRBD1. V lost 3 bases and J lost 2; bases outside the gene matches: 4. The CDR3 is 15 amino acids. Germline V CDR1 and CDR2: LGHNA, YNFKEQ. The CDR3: CASSHSDRGPYEQYF. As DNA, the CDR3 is TGTGCCAGCAGCCACAGCGACAGGGGGCCCTACGAGCAGTACTTC.

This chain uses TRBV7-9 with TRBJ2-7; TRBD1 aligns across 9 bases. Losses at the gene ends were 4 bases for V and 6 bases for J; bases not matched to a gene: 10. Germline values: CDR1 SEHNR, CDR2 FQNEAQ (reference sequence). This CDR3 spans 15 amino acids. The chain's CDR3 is CASSYPGQGAAEQYF. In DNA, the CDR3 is TGTGCCAGCAGCTACCCGGGACAGGGTGCGGCCGAGCAGTACTTC.

This CDR3 reads CASSTQVDQPQHF. CDR3 DNA: TGTGCCAGTAGTACACAAGTGGATCAGCCCCAGCATTTT. The chain employs TRBV19 and TRBJ1-5; D is undetermined. The V and J ends lost 4 bases and 5 bases respectively, with 9 bases between them. Germline lookup yields CDR1 LNHDA and CDR2 SQIVND (reference sequence). This CDR3 has 13 residues.

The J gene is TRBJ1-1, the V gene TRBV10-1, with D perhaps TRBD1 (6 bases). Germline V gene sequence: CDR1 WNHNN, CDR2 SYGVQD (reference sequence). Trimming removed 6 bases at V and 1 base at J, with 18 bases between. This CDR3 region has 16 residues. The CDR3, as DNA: TGCGCCAGCAGAACCAGTACAGGGAATCCGAACACTGAAGCTTTCTTT. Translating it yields CASRTSTGNPNTEAFF.

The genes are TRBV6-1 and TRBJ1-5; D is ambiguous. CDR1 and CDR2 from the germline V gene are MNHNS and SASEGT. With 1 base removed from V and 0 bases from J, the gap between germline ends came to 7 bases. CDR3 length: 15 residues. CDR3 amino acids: CASSEGLYSNQPQHF. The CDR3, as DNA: TGTGCCAGCAGTGAAGGTCTATATAGCAATCAGCCCCAGCATTTT.

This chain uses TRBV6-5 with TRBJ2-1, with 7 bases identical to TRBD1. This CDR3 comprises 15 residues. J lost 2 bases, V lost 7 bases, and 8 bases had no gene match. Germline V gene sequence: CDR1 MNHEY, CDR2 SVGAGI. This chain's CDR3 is CASTLDRGPYNEQFF. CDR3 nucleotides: TGTGCCAGCACCCTGGATAGGGGGCCCTACAATGAGCAGTTCTTC.

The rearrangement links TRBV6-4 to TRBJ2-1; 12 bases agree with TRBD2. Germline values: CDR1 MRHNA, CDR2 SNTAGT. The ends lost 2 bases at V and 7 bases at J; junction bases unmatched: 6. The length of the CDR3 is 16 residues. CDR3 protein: CASSDTGLAGRNEQFF. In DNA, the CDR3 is TGTGCCAGCAGTGACACCGGACTAGCGGGAAGAAATGAGCAGTTCTTC.

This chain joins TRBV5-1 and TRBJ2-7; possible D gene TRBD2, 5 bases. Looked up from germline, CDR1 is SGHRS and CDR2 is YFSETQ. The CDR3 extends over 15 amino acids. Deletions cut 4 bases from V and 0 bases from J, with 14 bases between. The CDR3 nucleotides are TGCGCCAGCAGCCCCCAGGCAGGACTCTCCTACGAGCAGTACTTC. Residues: CASSPQAGLSYEQYF.

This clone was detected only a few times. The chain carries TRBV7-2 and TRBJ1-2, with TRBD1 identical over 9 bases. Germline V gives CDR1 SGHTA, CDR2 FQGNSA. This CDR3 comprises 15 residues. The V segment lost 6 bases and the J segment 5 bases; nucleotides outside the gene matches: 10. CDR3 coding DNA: TGTGCCAGCAGAGGTGCCGGGACAGGGACGTATGGCTACACCTTC. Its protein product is CASRGAGTGTYGYTF.

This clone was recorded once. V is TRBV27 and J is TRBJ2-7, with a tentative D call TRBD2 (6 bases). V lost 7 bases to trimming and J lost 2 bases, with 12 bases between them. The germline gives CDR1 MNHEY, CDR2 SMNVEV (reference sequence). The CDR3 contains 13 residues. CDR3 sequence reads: CASTRGNPYEQYF. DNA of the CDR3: TGTGCCAGCACACGGGGGAACCCCTACGAGCAGTACTTC.

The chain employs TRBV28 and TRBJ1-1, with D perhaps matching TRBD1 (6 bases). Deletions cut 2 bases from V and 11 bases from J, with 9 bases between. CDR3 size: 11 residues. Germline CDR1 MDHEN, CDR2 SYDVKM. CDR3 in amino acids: CASSLRDNAFF. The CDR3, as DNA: TGTGCCAGCAGTTTAAGGGACAATGCTTTCTTT.

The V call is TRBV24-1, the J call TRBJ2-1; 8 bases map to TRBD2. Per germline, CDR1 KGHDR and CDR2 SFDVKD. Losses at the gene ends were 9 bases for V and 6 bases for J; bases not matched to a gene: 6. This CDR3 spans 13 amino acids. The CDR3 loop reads CATLTGTSNEQFF. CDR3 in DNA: TGTGCCACCCTTACCGGGACTAGCAATGAGCAGTTCTTC.

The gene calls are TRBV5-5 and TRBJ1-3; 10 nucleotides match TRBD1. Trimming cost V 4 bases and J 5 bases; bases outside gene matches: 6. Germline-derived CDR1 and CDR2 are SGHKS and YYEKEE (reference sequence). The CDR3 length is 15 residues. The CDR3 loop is CASSRGTGERNTIYF. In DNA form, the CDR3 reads TGTGCCAGCAGCCGCGGGACAGGGGAAAGAAACACCATATATTTT.

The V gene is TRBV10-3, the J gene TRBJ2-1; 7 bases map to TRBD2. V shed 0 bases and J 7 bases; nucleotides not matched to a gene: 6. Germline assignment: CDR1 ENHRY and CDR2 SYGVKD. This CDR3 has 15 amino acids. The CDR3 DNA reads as TGTGCCATCAGTGAGTCTGGCGGGGGAGGGAATGAGCAGTTCTTC. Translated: CAISESGGGGNEQFF.

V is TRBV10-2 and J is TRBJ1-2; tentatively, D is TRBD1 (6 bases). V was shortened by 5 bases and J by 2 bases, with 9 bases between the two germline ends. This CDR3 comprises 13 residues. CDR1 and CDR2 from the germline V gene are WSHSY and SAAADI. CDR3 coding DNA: TGCGCCAGCAGTCGGGACACAAACTATGGCTACACCTTC. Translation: CASSRDTNYGYTF.

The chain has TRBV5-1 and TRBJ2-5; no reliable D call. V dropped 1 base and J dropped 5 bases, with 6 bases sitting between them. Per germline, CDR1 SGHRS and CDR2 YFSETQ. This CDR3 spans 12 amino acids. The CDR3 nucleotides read TGCGCCAGCAGCTTGACGAGGGAGACCCAGTACTTC. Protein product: CASSLTRETQYF.

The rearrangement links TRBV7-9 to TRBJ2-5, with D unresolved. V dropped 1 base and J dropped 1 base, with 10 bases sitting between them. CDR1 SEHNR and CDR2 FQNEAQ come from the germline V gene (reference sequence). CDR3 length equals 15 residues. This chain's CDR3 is CASSLVWAGQETQYF. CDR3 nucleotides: TGTGCCAGCAGCTTAGTCTGGGCAGGCCAAGAGACCCAGTACTTC.

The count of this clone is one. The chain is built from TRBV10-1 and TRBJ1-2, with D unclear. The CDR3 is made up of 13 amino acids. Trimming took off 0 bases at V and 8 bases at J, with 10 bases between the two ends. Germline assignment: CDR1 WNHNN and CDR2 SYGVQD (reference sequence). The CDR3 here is CASSESGSLGYTF. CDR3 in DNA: TGCGCCAGCAGTGAGTCCGGGTCTCTCGGCTACACCTTC.

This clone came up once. The DNA for the CDR3 is TGTGCCAGCAGGGTAACAGGGGGTGGAGGGGGCTACACCTTC. It specifies CASRVTGGGGGYTF. The chain recombines TRBV27 with TRBJ1-2; 8 bases fit TRBD1. V was clipped by 6 bases and J by 8 bases; unmatched bases: 11. The length of the CDR3 is 14 residues. Germline CDR1 reads MNHEY; CDR2 reads SMNVEV (reference sequence).

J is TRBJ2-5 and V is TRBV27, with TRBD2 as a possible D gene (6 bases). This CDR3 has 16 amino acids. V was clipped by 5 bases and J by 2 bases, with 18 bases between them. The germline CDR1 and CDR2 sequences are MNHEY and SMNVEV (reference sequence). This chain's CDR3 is CASSPLVGGGQETQYF. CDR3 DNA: TGTGCCAGCAGTCCGTTGGTCGGTGGGGGGCAAGAGACCCAGTACTTC.

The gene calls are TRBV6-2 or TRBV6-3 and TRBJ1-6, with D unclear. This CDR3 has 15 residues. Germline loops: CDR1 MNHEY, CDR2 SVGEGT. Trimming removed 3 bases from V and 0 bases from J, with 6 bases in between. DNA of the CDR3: TGTGCCAGCAGTTATCGCAGCTCCTATAATTCACCCCTCCACTTT. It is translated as CASSYRSSYNSPLHF.

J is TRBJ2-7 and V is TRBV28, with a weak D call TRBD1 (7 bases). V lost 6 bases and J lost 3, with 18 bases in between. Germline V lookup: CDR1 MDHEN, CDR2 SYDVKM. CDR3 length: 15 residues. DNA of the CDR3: TGTGCCAGCAGGAACCAGGGGGGCCCTCACTACGAGCAGTACTTC. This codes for CASRNQGGPHYEQYF.

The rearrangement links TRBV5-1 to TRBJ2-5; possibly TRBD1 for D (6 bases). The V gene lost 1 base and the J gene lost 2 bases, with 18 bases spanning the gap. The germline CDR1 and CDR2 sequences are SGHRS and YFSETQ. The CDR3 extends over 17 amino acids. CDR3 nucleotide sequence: TGCGCCAGCAGCTTGAGTACAGAGGGGGTGCAACAAGAGACCCAGTACTTC. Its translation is CASSLSTEGVQQETQYF.

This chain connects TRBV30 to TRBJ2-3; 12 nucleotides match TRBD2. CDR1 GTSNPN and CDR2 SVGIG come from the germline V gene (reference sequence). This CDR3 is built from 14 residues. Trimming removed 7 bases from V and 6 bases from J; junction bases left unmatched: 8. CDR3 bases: TGTGCCTTCTCTAGACTAGCGGGAGCGGATACGCAGTATTTT. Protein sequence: CAFSRLAGADTQYF.